One sample yielded the 31 T cell receptor beta chains listed below, sequenced in a study of cytomegalovirus exposure and HLA in healthy donors. The PCR used 60 Vbeta and 13 Jbeta primers. TCRdb's copy holds only in-frame clones and misses some; the assay was immunoSEQ multiplex PCR. The sample has some 150,000 clones, roughly 80% seen once. The sequencing input was PBMCs. Receptor source: a female donor in good health and CMV-seronegative.

The chain uses TRBV5-1 and TRBJ2-7; D is perhaps TRBD1 (6 bases). The germline V gene has CDR1 SGHRS and CDR2 YFSETQ. Between the trimmed V and J ends, which lost 4 bases and 1 base, there was a span of 12 bases. The CDR3 is made up of 14 amino acids. CDR3 in amino acids: CASSILQGSYEQYF. CDR3 coding DNA: TGCGCCAGCAGCATCCTACAGGGATCCTACGAGCAGTACTTC.

The chain is built from TRBV18 and TRBJ1-5; 10 bases fit TRBD1. Germline values: CDR1 KGHSH, CDR2 LQKENI. V lost 6 bases to trimming and J lost 6 bases; unmatched junction nucleotides: 5. The CDR3 length is 14 residues. CDR3 amino acids: CASSPDRGPQPQHF. CDR3 bases: TGTGCCAGCTCCCCAGACAGGGGGCCTCAGCCCCAGCATTTT. The full variable domain, completed using reference TRBV18 and TRBJ1-5, is NAGVMQNPRHLVRRRGQEARLRCSPMKGHSHVYWYRQLPEEGLKFMVYLQKENIIDESGMPKERFSAEFPKEGPSILRIQQVVRGDSAAYFCASSPDRGPQPQHFGDGTRLSIL.

The chain combines TRBV11-3 with TRBJ2-1; 11 nucleotides align to TRBD2. Losses at the gene ends were 1 base for V and 4 bases for J; bases not matched to a gene: 0. Germline assignment: CDR1 SGHNT and CDR2 YENEEA. The CDR3 runs 15 residues. CDR3 in DNA: TGTGCCAGCAGCTTAGCTAGCGGGGGGTACAATGAGCAGTTCTTC. Amino acids: CASSLASGGYNEQFF.

This chain joins TRBV27 and TRBJ2-1, with 10 bases aligning to TRBD2. The V segment lost 5 bases and the J segment 5 bases; nucleotides outside the gene matches: 9. Germline V gene data show CDR1 as MNHEY and CDR2 as SMNVEV (reference sequence). The CDR3 contains 16 residues. CDR3 sequence (DNA): TGTGCCAGCAGTCCCCTAGCGGGGGTGCTCAACAATGAGCAGTTCTTC. Residues: CASSPLAGVLNNEQFF.

The chain employs TRBV6-1 and TRBJ1-1, with 7 bases matching TRBD1. The CDR3 contains 13 residues. CDR1 and CDR2 from the germline V gene are MNHNS and SASEGT. J gave up 1 base and V 8 bases, and 4 bases lay outside the gene matches. CDR3 loop: CASWDRRNTEAFF. The CDR3 DNA follows: TGTGCCAGCTGGGACAGAAGGAACACTGAAGCTTTCTTT.

In this sample, this clone turned up a few times. The CDR3 end shows no conserved phenylalanine or tryptophan, and so a read error is likely. As DNA, the CDR3 is TGCAGCGTTCAGAGCAGGGAAGGCGAAAAACTGTTTGTT. Protein product: CSVQSREGEKLFV. This chain connects TRBV29-1 to TRBJ1-4; D perhaps matches TRBD1 (5 bases). CDR1 is SQVTM, CDR2 ANQGSEA, per germline. V was clipped by 5 bases and J by 8 bases, with 15 bases between them. The CDR3 covers 13 residues.

The CDR3 is CAWSSPPIWDRGYYEQYF. The CDR3 DNA follows: TGTGCCTGGAGTTCCCCCCCCATCTGGGACAGGGGATACTACGAGCAGTACTTC. The genes are TRBV30 and TRBJ2-7; TRBD1 matches at 10 bases. V trimming: 2 bases; J trimming: 3 bases; junction bases outside the gene matches: 16. CDR3 size: 18 residues. Germline V gene sequence: CDR1 GTSNPN, CDR2 SVGIG (reference sequence).

This chain links TRBV29-1 with TRBJ2-7; TRBD1 agrees at 9 bases. Germline CDR1 SQVTM, CDR2 ANQGSEA. V shed 6 bases, J shed 6 bases, and the junction held 21 bases outside the gene matches. CDR3 size: 17 residues. This CDR3 is CSVCPSPGQGFPSEQYF. The CDR3 bases are TGCAGCGTCTGCCCTAGTCCGGGACAGGGTTTCCCCTCCGAGCAGTACTTC.

The chain is built from TRBV6-1 and TRBJ2-7; 7 bases fit TRBD1. Per germline, CDR1 MNHNS and CDR2 SASEGT. The CDR3 extends over 13 amino acids. Trimming took 3 bases from V and 5 from J; bases not matched to a gene: 4. CDR3 bases: TGTGCCAGCAGTGACAGGGGGATACACGAGCAGTACTTC. This gives the protein CASSDRGIHEQYF.

The rearrangement uses TRBV7-2 and TRBJ2-5; TRBD2 might be the D (7 bases). This CDR3 comprises 14 residues. The V end was cut by 0 bases, the J end by 5 bases, with 10 bases between. Germline V gives CDR1 SGHTA, CDR2 FQGNSA. The CDR3 nucleotides read TGTGCCAGCAGCTTAGCGGGAGGGGGGGAGACCCAGTACTTC. Translated, it gives CASSLAGGGETQYF. The variable domain in full, with the rest retrieved from reference TRBV7-2 and TRBJ2-5, is GAGVSQSPSNKVTEKGKDVELRCDPISGHTALYWYRQSLGQGLEFLIYFQGNSAPDKSGLPSDRFSAERTGGSVSTLTIQRTQQEDSAVYLCASSLAGGGETQYFGPGTRLLVL.

This clone has more than one count but fewer than ten. This chain joins TRBV2 and TRBJ1-1; D gene unclear. V lost 3 bases and J lost 2, with 7 bases in between. This CDR3 spans 13 amino acids. Germline lookup yields CDR1 SNHLY and CDR2 FYNNEI. DNA for the CDR3: TGTGCCAGCAGTGACGAGGGAAACACTGAAGCTTTCTTT. It yields the protein CASSDEGNTEAFF.

V usage is TRBV28 and J usage is TRBJ1-4; D gene uncertain. Germline V gene sequence: CDR1 MDHEN, CDR2 SYDVKM. Trimming shortened V by 8 bases and J by 0 bases, and 10 bases separated the two germline ends. The CDR3 is 14 residues long. CDR3 sequence: CASRRQPTNEKLFF. CDR3 bases: TGTGCCAGCCGGAGGCAGCCAACTAATGAAAAACTGTTTTTT. Based on the CDR3 plus reference TRBV28 and TRBJ1-4, the full variable domain is DVKVTQSSRYLVKRTGEKVFLECVQDMDHENMFWYRQDPGLGLRLIYFSYDVKMKEKGDIPEGYSVSREKKERFSLILESASTNQTSMYLCASRRQPTNEKLFFGSGTQLSVL.

CDR3 residues: CASSTLQGFDTEAFF. In nucleotides, the CDR3 is TGCGCCAGCAGCACCCTACAGGGGTTCGACACTGAAGCTTTCTTT. The chain uses TRBV5-1 and TRBJ1-1, with 7 positions matching TRBD1. The CDR3 runs 15 residues. Germline V gene sequence: CDR1 SGHRS, CDR2 YFSETQ. Trimming took 4 bases from V and 3 from J; bases not matched to a gene: 9. The variable domain in full, completed from reference TRBV5-1 and TRBJ1-1, reads KAGVTQTPRYLIKTRGQQVTLSCSPISGHRSVSWYQQTPGQGLQFLFEYFSETQRNKGNFPGRFSGRQFSNSRSEMNVSTLELGDSALYLCASSTLQGFDTEAFFGQGTRLTVV.

This clone is termed medium-sized. The chain employs TRBV2 and TRBJ1-1, with TRBD1 matching 11 bases. Germline V gene sequence: CDR1 SNHLY, CDR2 FYNNEI. This CDR3 has 14 amino acids. With V trimmed by 3 bases and J by 8 bases, 5 bases remained unmatched. CDR3 nucleotides: TGTGCCAGCAGTGAGGGAAGGACAGGGGGCGAAGCTTTCTTT. This gives the protein CASSEGRTGGEAFF.

The V and J genes are TRBV6-5 and TRBJ2-7; TRBD1 is a possible D gene (6 bases). Trimming took off 2 bases at V and 1 base at J, with 9 bases between the two ends. Germline CDR1 and CDR2: MNHEY and SVGAGI. The CDR3 extends over 14 amino acids. The CDR3 sequence is CASSYSGQSYEQYF. The CDR3, as DNA: TGTGCCAGCAGTTACAGCGGACAGTCCTACGAGCAGTACTTC.

Points on this clone: One end of the junction fails to match germline, which may point to a read error. This sequence joins TRBV25-1 and TRBJ1-1; 7 bases are shared with TRBD1. Germline V CDR1 and CDR2: MGHDK, SYGVNS. The CDR3 contains 11 residues. CDR3 nucleotides: TGTGCCCGCAGAGGGGGCAGGAAAGCTTTCTTT. This translates into CARRGGRKAFF. Using reference TRBV25-1 and TRBJ1-1 for the parts outside the CDR3, the full variable domain is EADIYQTPRYLVIGTGKKITLECSQTMGHDKMYWYQQDPGMELHLIHYSYGVNSTEKGDLSSESTVSRIRTEHFPLTLESARPSHTSQYLCARRGGRKAFFGQGTRLTVV.

The V call is TRBV5-1, the J call TRBJ2-7, with TRBD2 matching 13 bases. The CDR3 sequence is 15 residues long. After removal of 4 bases from V and 3 bases from J, the junction contained 4 bases not matched to a gene. Germline CDR1 reads SGHRS; CDR2 reads YFSETQ. This CDR3 reads CASSGGLAGLYEQYF. The CDR3 region has the DNA TGCGCCAGCAGCGGGGGACTAGCGGGACTCTACGAGCAGTACTTC.

The V and J genes are TRBV27 and TRBJ2-3; TRBD2 aligns across 14 bases. V lost 4 bases and J lost 2; bases outside the gene matches: 5. The CDR3 totals 17 residues. Germline CDR1 is MNHEY and CDR2 is SMNVEV (reference sequence). This chain's CDR3 is CASSWTGLAGDTDTQYF. In nucleotides, the CDR3 is TGTGCCAGCAGTTGGACGGGACTAGCGGGAGACACAGATACGCAGTATTTT.

The V gene is TRBV11-3, the J gene TRBJ2-7; TRBD1 matches 10 bases. J gave up 7 bases and V 5 bases, and 8 bases lay outside the gene matches. Germline lookup yields CDR1 SGHNT and CDR2 YENEEA. The CDR3 totals 14 residues. CDR3 protein: CASSDRDRGREQYF. Written as DNA, the CDR3 is TGTGCCAGCAGCGACCGGGACAGGGGCCGGGAGCAGTACTTC.

This clone was counted once. The chain is built from TRBV6-5 and TRBJ1-3, with TRBD1 identical over 7 bases. Trimming cost V 7 bases and J 0 bases; bases outside gene matches: 3. This CDR3 is 14 amino acids long. Looked up from germline, CDR1 is MNHEY and CDR2 is SVGAGI. The CDR3 DNA reads TGTGCCAGCATGGGACAGTCCTCTGGAAACACCATATATTTT. Translating gives CASMGQSSGNTIYF.

This chain uses TRBV4-1 with TRBJ2-5; 8 nucleotides match TRBD2. The DNA end lines up better with TRBJ2-7; the J call may be wrong. The germline V gene encodes CDR1 MGHRA and CDR2 YSYEKL. The CDR3 consists of 15 residues. Here the CDR3 reads CASRQRESGSYEQYF. The CDR3 coding sequence is TGCGCCAGCAGACAGCGGGAGAGTGGCTCCTACGAGCAGTACTTC.

The V gene is TRBV28, the J gene TRBJ2-7; TRBD1 aligns across 11 bases. This CDR3 region has 14 residues. Germline V CDR1 and CDR2: MDHEN, SYDVKM. Trimming took 6 bases from V and 6 from J; bases not matched to a gene: 7. The CDR3 nucleotides are TGTGCCAGCAGCATGGGACAGGGGGGAGGCGAGCAGTACTTC. It is translated as CASSMGQGGGEQYF.

The rearrangement joins TRBV7-2 to TRBJ2-7; 10 bases align to TRBD2. Losses at the gene ends were 0 bases for V and 5 bases for J; bases not matched to a gene: 7. The CDR3 length is 16 residues. CDR1 is SGHTA, CDR2 FQGNSA, per germline. This CDR3 reads CASSLAYSGRYNEQYF. DNA for the CDR3: TGTGCCAGCAGCTTAGCTTATAGCGGGAGGTATAACGAGCAGTACTTC.

V usage is TRBV19 and J usage is TRBJ1-1; 11 bases match TRBD1. The CDR3 has 15 residues. With V trimmed by 3 bases and J by 4 bases, 4 bases remained unmatched. Per the germline V gene, CDR1 is LNHDA and CDR2 is SQIVND (reference sequence). In DNA, the CDR3 is TGTGCCAGTAGTATCGGAGGGACAGGGGGCACTGAAGCTTTCTTT. Translation gives CASSIGGTGGTEAFF.

The gene calls are TRBV19 and TRBJ2-1; TRBD1 aligns across 10 bases. V lost 6 bases, J lost 10 bases, and 9 bases stayed unmatched. The germline CDR1 and CDR2 sequences are LNHDA and SQIVND (reference sequence). The CDR3 has 14 residues. Written as DNA, the CDR3 is TGTGCCAGTAGACTTGGGACAGGGGTTGGGGAGCAGTTCTTC. It codes for CASRLGTGVGEQFF.

This chain links TRBV6-1 with TRBJ2-4; a possible D gene is TRBD2 (5 bases). From germline, CDR1 is MNHNS and CDR2 SASEGT. CDR3 length equals 15 residues. V was pared by 5 bases and J by 2 bases, with 13 bases between. CDR3 DNA: TGTGCCAGCAGTCCTTCTGGGGAGACCAAAAACATTCAGTACTTC. Translated, it gives CASSPSGETKNIQYF.

This clone was seen more than once but under ten times. The V and J genes are TRBV5-1 and TRBJ1-1; D gene unclear. V shed 4 bases and J shed 1 base, with 8 bases lying between them. Germline values: CDR1 SGHRS, CDR2 YFSETQ. The CDR3 runs 13 residues. The CDR3 protein is CASSISGNTEAFF. The CDR3 DNA is TGCGCCAGCAGCATATCGGGGAACACTGAAGCTTTCTTT.

The chain links TRBV27 to TRBJ1-1; perhaps TRBD1 as D (5 bases). From germline, CDR1 is MNHEY and CDR2 SMNVEV (reference sequence). The CDR3 length is 15 residues. Trimming pared 2 bases from V and 5 bases from J, leaving 15 bases between. CDR3 region: CASSLRKGKETEAFF. CDR3 DNA: TGTGCCAGCAGTTTAAGGAAGGGGAAGGAGACTGAAGCTTTCTTT.

For the CDR3, the DNA is TGTGCCAGCAGCCCACTAGGCGGGAGGGTGGGAGATACGCAGTATTTT. As protein: CASSPLGGRVGDTQYF. This chain connects TRBV4-2 to TRBJ2-3, with 9 bases that match TRBD2. After removal of 4 bases from V and 5 bases from J, the junction contained 10 bases not matched to a gene. Germline CDR1 is LGHNA and CDR2 is YNFKEQ. The CDR3 has 16 residues.

V usage is TRBV28 and J usage is TRBJ2-2; 11 bases fit TRBD2. The CDR3 totals 18 residues. Germline V gives CDR1 MDHEN, CDR2 SYDVKM. J lost 0 bases, V lost 6 bases, and 9 bases had no gene match. CDR3 region: CASRPRTSGFANTGELFF. As DNA, the CDR3 is TGTGCCAGCAGACCCAGGACTAGCGGGTTCGCGAACACCGGGGAGCTGTTTTTT. The complete variable domain, with remaining parts taken from reference TRBV28 and TRBJ2-2, reads DVKVTQSSRYLVKRTGEKVFLECVQDMDHENMFWYRQDPGLGLRLIYFSYDVKMKEKGDIPEGYSVSREKKERFSLILESASTNQTSMYLCASRPRTSGFANTGELFFGEGSRLTVL.

On this clone: No conserved phenylalanine or tryptophan is present at the end of the CDR3, so a read error is the likely explanation. No DNA is shown, since the ends of the CDR3 on it are uncertain; the CDR3 is the one TCRdb lists. The same CDR3 is also encoded by other DNA sequences in this sample. This chain joins TRBV30 and TRBJ2-7; the D call in the table, TRBD2, was not verified against the DNA. 12 amino acids form the CDR3, both terminal residues included. Germline CDR1 reads GTSNPN; CDR2 reads SVGIG (reference sequence). The CDR3 loop reads CAWSPTLAGGHI.